These 30 T cell receptor beta chains originate from one sample sequenced in a study of CD8+ T cells in alopecia areata. RNA was isolated and reverse transcribed to cDNA, the sequencing template. Profiled with immunoSEQ multiplex PCR; TCRdb holds only in-frame clones, not every one. The sample consists of over 150,000 clones, roughly three fifths of them appearing once. Specimen: CD8+ T cells sorted from blood. These receptors were obtained from a human donor in good health.

The J gene is TRBJ1-2, the V gene TRBV13; weak D call: TRBD1 (5 bases). This CDR3 comprises 15 residues. Germline V gene lookup returns CDR1 PRHDT and CDR2 FYEKMQ (reference sequence). Trimming cost V 3 bases and J 1 base, with 12 bases left between them. CDR3 in amino acids: CASSLRLQGNYGYTF. Here the CDR3 DNA reads TGTGCCAGCAGCTTGAGACTCCAGGGTAACTATGGCTACACCTTC. Filled out from reference TRBV13 and TRBJ1-2, the complete variable domain reads AAGVIQSPRHLIKEKRETATLKCYPIPRHDTVYWYQQGPGQDPQFLISFYEKMQSDKGSIPDRFSAQQFSDYHSELNMSSLELGDSALYFCASSLRLQGNYGYTFGSGTRLTVV.

This clone has a handful of counts. The chain joins TRBV29-1 to TRBJ1-1, with D perhaps TRBD1 (6 bases). The germline V gene encodes CDR1 SQVTM and CDR2 ANQGSEA. V gave up 4 bases and J gave up 7 bases, with 22 bases separating them. CDR3 size: 15 residues. The CDR3 DNA follows: TGCAGCGTTGGCATTGACAGGACAACTCTTGATGAAGCTTTCTTT. Protein product: CSVGIDRTTLDEAFF.

This clone was recorded a few times. The chain carries TRBV2 and TRBJ1-2; 7 nucleotides align to TRBD1. Germline V lookup: CDR1 SNHLY, CDR2 FYNNEI. CDR3 size: 14 residues. V shed 6 bases and J 4 bases; nucleotides not matched to a gene: 8. CDR3 sequence reads: CASSEHRGPYGYTF. The CDR3 DNA reads as TGTGCCAGCAGCGAACACAGGGGTCCCTATGGCTACACCTTC.

The chain recombines TRBV2 with TRBJ1-2; no reliable D call. The germline V gene encodes CDR1 SNHLY and CDR2 FYNNEI. The CDR3 is made up of 12 amino acids. Between the trimmed V and J ends, which lost 4 bases and 5 bases, there was a span of 8 bases. CDR3 in amino acids: CASSAAVYGYTF. The CDR3 DNA is TGTGCCAGCAGTGCGGCGGTATATGGCTACACCTTC.

The CDR3 DNA reads TGCAGCGTTGTGGAAGCGGGGGGGCTCTACAATGAGCAGTTCTTC. Its translation: CSVVEAGGLYNEQFF. The genes are TRBV29-1 and TRBJ2-1; 10 bases are a match to TRBD2. Germline V gene lookup returns CDR1 SQVTM and CDR2 ANQGSEA. The CDR3 consists of 15 residues. After removal of 4 bases from V and 3 bases from J, the junction contained 6 bases not matched to a gene.

This sequence joins TRBV2 and TRBJ1-1; 7 positions agree with TRBD1. CDR1 is SNHLY, CDR2 FYNNEI, per germline. Trimming took 0 bases from V and 0 from J; bases not matched to a gene: 10. The CDR3 is 18 amino acids. The CDR3 protein is CASSEAPPGGVMNTEAFF. The DNA of the CDR3 is TGTGCCAGCAGTGAAGCGCCCCCAGGGGGGGTCATGAACACTGAAGCTTTCTTT. Combining the CDR3 with reference TRBV2 and TRBJ1-1 gives the whole variable domain EPEVTQTPSHQVTQMGQEVILRCVPISNHLYFYWYRQILGQKVEFLVSFYNNEISEKSEIFDDQFSVERPDGSNFTLKIRSTKLEDSAMYFCASSEAPPGGVMNTEAFFGQGTRLTVV.

This clone was seen a handful of times. V and J are TRBV7-9 and TRBJ1-1; 8 bases fit TRBD1. Germline V gene sequence: CDR1 SEHNR, CDR2 FQNEAQ (reference sequence). With V trimmed by 5 bases and J by 0 bases, 5 bases remained unmatched. The CDR3 extends over 15 amino acids. CDR3 DNA sequence: TGTGCCAGCAGCCAACAGGGGGGTATGAACACTGAAGCTTTCTTT. It yields the protein CASSQQGGMNTEAFF.

Only a few counts were recorded for this clone. The CDR3 DNA sequence: TGTGCCAGCAGCGCTATGGGTGATACGCAGTATTTT. This codes for CASSAMGDTQYF. The chain links TRBV7-7 to TRBJ2-3; D is unresolved. Germline V gene lookup returns CDR1 SSHAT and CDR2 FNYEAQ (reference sequence). The CDR3 runs 12 residues. Trimming took 5 bases from V and 6 from J, leaving 9 bases between them.

The chain links TRBV30 to TRBJ2-7; D is uncertain. In germline, CDR1 is GTSNPN, CDR2 SVGIG (reference sequence). V shed 0 bases and J shed 1 base, with 7 bases lying between them. The CDR3 runs to 13 residues. In DNA form, the CDR3 reads TGTGCCTGGAGTGTAACCGAATCCTACGAGCAGTACTTC. Protein sequence: CAWSVTESYEQYF.

This sequence joins TRBV7-8 and TRBJ2-5, with D possibly TRBD1 on 7 matching bases. The V gene's germline CDR1 is SGHVS and CDR2 FQNEAQ. The V end was cut by 5 bases, the J end by 5 bases, with 24 bases between. The CDR3 loop spans 17 amino acids. The CDR3 nucleotides are TGTGCCAGCAGCCCCCTCAATATGCAGGGGGGATTCGAGACCCAGTACTTC. The encoded protein is CASSPLNMQGGFETQYF.

There are many counts of this clone. V and J are TRBV7-9 and TRBJ1-5; D is unresolved. Germline-derived CDR1 and CDR2 are SEHNR and FQNEAQ (reference sequence). The V gene lost 6 bases and the J gene lost 7 bases, with 10 bases spanning the gap. The CDR3 is 12 amino acids. The chain's CDR3 is CASSRVAQPQHF. The CDR3 DNA reads as TGTGCCAGCAGTAGGGTAGCGCAGCCCCAGCATTTT.

V and J are TRBV25-1 and TRBJ1-1; no clear D. The CDR3 runs 13 residues. Per germline, CDR1 MGHDK and CDR2 SYGVNS. V was cut by 5 bases and J by 3 bases, with 10 bases left in between. CDR3 DNA: TGTGCCAGCAGTACAAGACTAGACACTGAAGCTTTCTTT. Amino acids: CASSTRLDTEAFF. Using reference TRBV25-1 and TRBJ1-1 for the parts outside the CDR3, the full variable domain is EADIYQTPRYLVIGTGKKITLECSQTMGHDKMYWYQQDPGMELHLIHYSYGVNSTEKGDLSSESTVSRIRTEHFPLTLESARPSHTSQYLCASSTRLDTEAFFGQGTRLTVV.

There are a few counts of this clone. Germline and junction disagree at one end, which may indicate a read error. The chain has TRBV2 and TRBJ2-2; D not certain. Looked up from germline, CDR1 is SNHLY and CDR2 is FYNNEI. The CDR3 has 14 amino acids. The CDR3 DNA reads as TGTGCCAGCAGTGACGGGCCGAACTCCGGGGAGCTGTTTTTT. Amino acids: CASSDGPNSGELFF.

The genes are TRBV29-1 and TRBJ1-2; 9 nucleotides match TRBD1. The CDR3 has 13 residues. J was trimmed by 4 bases and V by 7 bases; bases with no gene match: 7. CDR1 SQVTM and CDR2 ANQGSEA come from the germline V gene. The chain's CDR3 is CSANRGRGYGYTF. In DNA, the CDR3 is TGCAGCGCAAACAGGGGGCGCGGCTATGGCTACACCTTC. The full variable domain, in which reference TRBV29-1 and TRBJ1-2 provide the parts outside the CDR3, is SAVISQKPSRDICQRGTSLTIQCQVDSQVTMMFWYRQQPGQSLTLIATANQGSEATYESGFVIDKFPISRPNLTFSTLTVSNMSPEDSSIYLCSANRGRGYGYTFGSGTRLTVV.

This clone was detected many times. The chain combines TRBV5-4 with TRBJ1-2; weak D call: TRBD1 (5 bases). The CDR3 length is 14 residues. Germline CDR1 reads SGHNT; CDR2 reads YYREEE (reference sequence). Trimming removed 3 bases at V and 8 bases at J, with 17 bases between. DNA of the CDR3: TGTGCCAGCAGCTCGTCCCGGGACTTAGGAGGCTACACCTTC. Amino acid sequence: CASSSSRDLGGYTF.

The V and J genes are TRBV4-1 and TRBJ1-5, with D perhaps TRBD1 (6 bases). The CDR3 has 15 amino acids. Germline loops: CDR1 MGHRA, CDR2 YSYEKL. Between the trimmed V and J ends, which lost 3 bases and 6 bases, there was a span of 15 bases. The CDR3 DNA reads as TGCGCCAGCAGCCAGTTCCCAGGGACAAGTCAGCCCCAGCATTTT. Its translation is CASSQFPGTSQPQHF.

This chain uses TRBV23-1 with TRBJ2-4; 13 bases match TRBD2. TRBV23-1 is an open reading frame, and its role is uncertain. The J segment lost 0 bases and the V segment lost 2 bases, leaving 1 base of the junction unmatched. CDR3 length: 17 amino acids. The CDR3 loop reads CASSQGTSGTAKNIQYF. The CDR3 nucleotides are TGCGCCAGCAGTCAAGGGACTAGCGGGACAGCCAAAAACATTCAGTACTTC.

This chain connects TRBV6-5 to TRBJ1-1; possibly TRBD1 for D (5 bases). The V end lost 10 bases, the J end lost 10 bases, and 19 bases lay between the germline ends. Germline assignment: CDR1 MNHEY and CDR2 SVGAGI. The CDR3 consists of 12 residues. For the CDR3, the DNA is TGTGCCACGTCAACCGCAGGGCCTGGAGCTTTCTTT. Its protein product is CATSTAGPGAFF.

This chain joins TRBV11-2 and TRBJ2-6; D remains unclear. CDR3 length: 14 residues. The germline CDR1 and CDR2 sequences are SGHAT and FQNNGV. V lost 5 bases and J lost 1, with 6 bases in between. CDR3 residues: CASSVVSGANVLTF. DNA for the CDR3: TGTGCCAGCAGCGTTGTGTCTGGGGCCAACGTCCTGACTTTC.

The V gene is TRBV19, the J gene TRBJ2-7; D not certain. This CDR3 is built from 13 residues. V dropped 1 base and J dropped 1 base, with 5 bases sitting between them. Germline CDR1 LNHDA, CDR2 SQIVND (reference sequence). The DNA for the CDR3 is TGTGCCAGTAGTATAGCGAGTTCCTACGAGCAGTACTTC. This codes for CASSIASSYEQYF.

The gene calls are TRBV6-1 and TRBJ2-7; maybe TRBD1 (5 bases). CDR1 and CDR2 (germline): MNHNS, SASEGT. Trimming cost V 5 bases and J 5 bases, with 19 bases left between them. The CDR3 covers 15 residues. CDR3 nucleotide sequence: TGTGCCAGCAGTCTCCCGGAGCAGGGTGGCCACGAGCAGTACTTC. Translation gives CASSLPEQGGHEQYF.

On this clone: This sample includes further DNA sequences coding for the same CDR3. The chain is built from TRBV29-1 and TRBJ2-7; 9 bases are shared with TRBD1. V was clipped by 6 bases and J by 3 bases; unmatched bases: 3. This CDR3 is built from 12 residues. Germline CDR1 and CDR2: SQVTM and ANQGSEA. CDR3 in amino acids: CSVPGQGYEQYF. The CDR3 DNA follows: TGCAGCGTCCCGGGACAGGGCTACGAGCAGTACTTC.

The rearrangement joins TRBV27 to TRBJ1-2; TRBD1 aligns across 10 bases. The CDR3 covers 17 residues. Losses at the gene ends were 2 bases for V and 4 bases for J; bases not matched to a gene: 10. CDR1 MNHEY and CDR2 SMNVEV come from the germline V gene (reference sequence). The CDR3 reads CASSLGRQGAYGYGYTF. The CDR3 DNA reads as TGTGCCAGCAGTTTAGGGAGACAGGGGGCGTATGGCTATGGCTACACCTTC.

The rearrangement joins TRBV29-1 to TRBJ1-2, with D hard to call. The CDR3 is made up of 13 amino acids. V lost 5 bases, J lost 6 bases, and 16 bases lay in between. The germline gives CDR1 SQVTM, CDR2 ANQGSEA. The CDR3, as DNA: TGCAGCGTTTTTAGTGAGCCGCGGGATGGCTACACCTTC. Translation gives CSVFSEPRDGYTF.

This clone was observed a few times. The chain links TRBV2 to TRBJ1-1, with D maybe TRBD1 (5 bases). Per the germline V gene, CDR1 is SNHLY and CDR2 is FYNNEI. Trimming left V 3 bases short and J 3 bases short, with 11 bases between. CDR3 size: 14 residues. In DNA form, the CDR3 reads TGTGCCAGCAGTGACACATTGGGGGACACTGAAGCTTTCTTT. Residues: CASSDTLGDTEAFF.

The chain links TRBV15 to TRBJ1-1, with 8 bases matching TRBD1. The V gene end was trimmed by 7 bases and the J gene end by 3 bases; junction bases not matched to a gene: 4. The CDR3 runs to 13 residues. Looked up from germline, CDR1 is LNHNV and CDR2 is YYDKDF (reference sequence). The CDR3 sequence is CATTDRVDTEAFF. The CDR3 bases are TGTGCCACCACGGACAGGGTCGACACTGAAGCTTTCTTT.

The rearrangement uses TRBV30 and TRBJ1-5; 7 positions match TRBD1. Germline CDR1 is GTSNPN and CDR2 is SVGIG (reference sequence). This CDR3 spans 14 amino acids. Trimming cost V 3 bases and J 1 base; bases outside gene matches: 3. CDR3 DNA sequence: TGTGCCTGGAGCGGACAGGTCAGCAATCAGCCCCAGCATTTT. The encoded protein is CAWSGQVSNQPQHF.

The V and J genes are TRBV27 and TRBJ1-3; a weak D match, TRBD1 (5 bases). The CDR3 runs 16 residues. Trimming removed 5 bases from V and 4 bases from J, with 18 bases in between. Germline V CDR1 and CDR2: MNHEY, SMNVEV (reference sequence). The CDR3 is CASSPRAGPNGNTIYF. In nucleotides, the CDR3 is TGTGCCAGCAGTCCCCGGGCAGGGCCGAACGGAAACACCATATATTTT.

The genes are TRBV5-1 and TRBJ2-5; 12 bases align to TRBD2. The CDR3 length is 14 residues. The J segment lost 5 bases and the V segment lost 1 base, leaving 0 bases of the junction unmatched. The germline CDR1 and CDR2 sequences are SGHRS and YFSETQ. CDR3 DNA: TGCGCCAGCAGCTTGACTAGCGGGGGGGAGACCCAGTACTTC. Its protein is CASSLTSGGETQYF.

The chain has TRBV30 and TRBJ2-7, with D hard to call. The V gene's germline CDR1 is GTSNPN and CDR2 SVGIG (reference sequence). The germline V and J ends were trimmed by 0 bases and 4 bases, with 4 bases remaining between them. CDR3 length equals 11 residues. CDR3 sequence: CAWSVGYEQYF. CDR3 DNA: TGTGCCTGGAGTGTAGGGTACGAGCAGTACTTC.